A selection of T cell receptor beta chains follows, all from one sample in a study of PD-1 blockade in classical Hodgkin lymphoma. The repertoire was sequenced with immunoSEQ multiplex PCR; TCRdb's copy has only in-frame clones and lacks some. The sample shows more than 140,000 clones, 78% of them seen only once. The starting material was peripheral blood mononuclear cells (PBMCs), obtained before the second cycle of nivolumab. These receptors came from a human donor with classical Hodgkin lymphoma. CDR3s include the opening cysteine and the closing phenylalanine or tryptophan. D genes are given only for firm matches. A row's size may be missing; if present it is once, few, many or a size class.

d_gene	abundance	v_gene	j_gene	CDR3aa	CDR3nt
TRBD1	.	TRBV2	TRBJ1-2	CASSERDSNYGYTF	TGTGCCAGCAGTGAAAGGGACAGTAACTATGGCTACACCTTC
.	.	TRBV6-5	TRBJ1-3	CASSRNGLDTIYF	TGTGCCAGCAGCCGAAACGGCTTAGACACCATATATTTT
.	.	TRBV19	TRBJ2-7	CASSTLNEQYF	TGTGCCAGTAGTACATTGAACGAGCAGTACTTC
.	.	TRBV6-1	TRBJ1-1	CASTTGVKNTEAFF	TGTGCCAGCACCACAGGCGTTAAGAACACTGAAGCTTTCTTT
.	.	TRBV19	TRBJ1-5	CASSKQDSNQPQHF	TGTGCCAGTAGTAAACAGGATAGCAATCAGCCCCAGCATTTT
.	.	TRBV29-1	TRBJ1-3	CSAHSGGNTIYF	TGCAGCGCCCACAGTGGTGGAAACACCATATATTTT
.	once	TRBV6-5	TRBJ2-1	CASSYSWGYNEQFF	TGTGCCAGCAGTTACTCATGGGGGTACAATGAGCAGTTCTTC
.	.	TRBV5-6	TRBJ1-5	CASSLLWGNQPQHF	TGTGCCAGCAGCTTGCTATGGGGCAATCAGCCCCAGCATTTT
.	.	TRBV28	TRBJ2-3	CASRWAGLIDTQYF	TGTGCCAGCCGTTGGGCGGGATTGATAGATACGCAGTATTTT
.	.	TRBV6-1	TRBJ1-1	CASSRQVENTEAFF	TGTGCCAGCAGTAGGCAGGTAGAAAACACTGAAGCTTTCTTT
TRBD1	.	TRBV6-5	TRBJ1-5	CASSSGTGGNQPQHF	TGTGCCAGCAGTTCCGGGACAGGAGGCAATCAGCCCCAGCATTTT
TRBD2	.	TRBV7-3	TRBJ2-3	CASSRTGGVGTDTQYF	TGTGCCAGCAGCCGAACGGGAGGAGTGGGCACAGATACGCAGTATTTT
TRBD2	.	TRBV19	TRBJ2-3	CASSVRIAGASTDTQYF	TGTGCCAGTAGTGTTAGAATAGCGGGAGCCAGCACAGATACGCAGTATTTT
TRBD2	.	TRBV10-3	TRBJ2-7	CAIRGTSDSYEQYF	TGTGCCATCAGGGGGACTAGCGATTCCTACGAGCAGTACTTC
TRBD2	.	TRBV5-1	TRBJ2-3	CASSLDKRGRVTDTQYF	TGCGCCAGCAGCTTGGATAAGCGGGGGAGAGTCACAGATACGCAGTATTTT
.	.	TRBV5-1	TRBJ1-2	CASSGTGTNYGYTF	TGCGCCAGCAGCGGAACAGGGACTAACTATGGCTACACCTTC
.	.	TRBV6-5	TRBJ2-7	CASSGLSGGVNKQYF	TGTGCCAGCAGCGGCCTCAGCGGCGGGGTAAACAAGCAGTACTTC
TRBD1	.	TRBV5-8	TRBJ2-7	CASSLVGTGDYEQYF	TGTGCCAGCAGCTTGGTCGGGACAGGTGATTACGAGCAGTACTTC
.	.	TRBV28	TRBJ2-7	CASSFRGGPQYF	TGTGCCAGCAGCTTCAGGGGGGGCCCCCAGTACTTC
.	.	TRBV19	TRBJ2-2	CASSIGAQWGTGELFF	TGTGCCAGTAGTATAGGCGCACAGTGGGGCACCGGGGAGCTGTTTTTT
.	.	TRBV7-9	TRBJ1-5	CASSLGQTRDQPQHF	TGTGCCAGCAGCTTAGGACAGACGAGGGATCAGCCCCAGCATTTT
.	.	TRBV19	TRBJ1-5	CASSIVSTGFHQPQHF	TGTGCCAGTAGTATAGTGTCTACAGGGTTCCACCAGCCCCAGCATTTT
TRBD2	once	TRBV6-1	TRBJ2-1	CASNLAGGPNEQFF	TGTGCCAGCAATTTAGCGGGGGGGCCCAATGAGCAGTTCTTC